This note documents a single T cell receptor (beta chain) sequence. Data came from immunoSEQ multiplex PCR; TCRdb stores just in-frame clones and leaves some out. There are tens of thousands of clones in the sample; around 80% occur only once, and 4% lies in the top ten. V was clipped by 0 bases and J by 0 bases, with 9 bases between them. Germline CDR1 is SGDLS and CDR2 is YYNGEE. The CDR3 sequence is 15 residues long. The source of the sample is a study of radiotherapy plus CTLA-4 blockade in lung cancer. This chain connects TRBV9 to TRBJ1-1; D unclear. The sequenced sample was peripheral blood, obtained from a patient treated with radiotherapy plus ipilimumab. The origin of this receptor is a human donor with non-small cell lung cancer who had a partial response to radiotherapy plus ipilimumab. The CDR3 loop is CASSVADTVNTEAFF. CDR3 sequence (DNA): TGTGCCAGCAGCGTAGCCGACACGGTGAACACTGAAGCTTTCTTT.